Below are 12 T cell receptor beta chains sequenced from a single sample in a study of cytomegalovirus exposure and HLA in healthy donors. Vbeta (60) and Jbeta (13) primers were used in the PCR. Sequencing used immunoSEQ multiplex PCR; TCRdb keeps in-frame clones, though not all of them. The sample includes 150,000 to 200,000 clones, 76% of them seen just once. Input material: PBMCs. These receptors all come from a man younger than 30 in good health and CMV-seronegative.

This clone was counted a few times. V gene TRBV30 combines with J gene TRBJ1-1; maybe TRBD1 (6 bases). V lost 3 bases to trimming and J lost 1 base, with 9 bases between them. CDR1 and CDR2 (germline): GTSNPN, SVGIG (reference sequence). The CDR3 runs 13 residues. This CDR3 is CAWRGHQNTEAFF. The DNA of the CDR3 is TGTGCCTGGAGGGGACACCAGAACACTGAAGCTTTCTTT.

The chain employs TRBV28 and TRBJ1-2; 7 bases align to TRBD1. Germline V gene sequence: CDR1 MDHEN, CDR2 SYDVKM. V was clipped by 4 bases and J by 4 bases; unmatched bases: 9. This CDR3 has 15 amino acids. CDR3 DNA: TGTGCCAGCAGTTATACAGGGGAGTTTTTCTATGGCTACACCTTC. The encoded protein is CASSYTGEFFYGYTF.

This clone was recorded a few times. The chain uses TRBV5-4 and TRBJ2-3; TRBD2 agrees at 9 bases. Germline values: CDR1 SGHNT, CDR2 YYREEE (reference sequence). The CDR3 contains 16 residues. The junction had 6 bases not matched to a gene; V was cut back by 0 bases and J by 4 bases. CDR3 DNA: TGTGCCAGCAGCTTGGATGGAGGCGGGGGGGCAGATACGCAGTATTTT. Protein sequence: CASSLDGGGGADTQYF. The full variable domain, in which reference TRBV5-4 and TRBJ2-3 provide the parts outside the CDR3, is ETGVTQSPTHLIKTRGQQVTLRCSSQSGHNTVSWYQQALGQGPQFIFQYYREEENGRGNFPPRFSGLQFPNYSSELNVNALELDDSALYLCASSLDGGGGADTQYFGPGTRLTVL.

The rearrangement joins TRBV5-1 to TRBJ2-7; 9 nucleotides match TRBD1. Per germline, CDR1 SGHRS and CDR2 YFSETQ. V shed 4 bases, J shed 12 bases, and the junction held 17 bases outside the gene matches. The CDR3 has 15 amino acids. Here the CDR3 reads CASSPIGTGHSAGYF. The CDR3 coding sequence is TGCGCCAGCAGCCCAATCGGGACAGGGCATAGTGCTGGGTACTTC.

V usage is TRBV19 and J usage is TRBJ1-1; possibly TRBD1 for D (5 bases). Trimming took off 3 bases at V and 5 bases at J, with 13 bases between the two ends. The CDR3 is 14 amino acids. Germline V lookup: CDR1 LNHDA, CDR2 SQIVND (reference sequence). CDR3 DNA: TGTGCCAGTAGTATGGGCAGGGATCATACTGAAGCTTTCTTT. Translating it yields CASSMGRDHTEAFF.

This rearrangement joins TRBV5-4 to TRBJ2-1; the match to TRBD2 covers 13 bases. The CDR3 extends over 16 amino acids. The ends lost 2 bases at V and 7 bases at J; junction bases unmatched: 6. The V gene's germline CDR1 is SGHNT and CDR2 YYREEE (reference sequence). CDR3 nucleotides: TGTGCCAGCAGCTTACTAGCGGGAGGGCCCAGGAATGAGCAGTTCTTC. Protein: CASSLLAGGPRNEQFF. Complete variable domain (other parts from reference TRBV5-4 and TRBJ2-1): ETGVTQSPTHLIKTRGQQVTLRCSSQSGHNTVSWYQQALGQGPQFIFQYYREEENGRGNFPPRFSGLQFPNYSSELNVNALELDDSALYLCASSLLAGGPRNEQFFGPGTRLTVL.

The chain recombines TRBV9 with TRBJ1-3, with D possibly being TRBD1 (6 bases). V was cut by 4 bases and J by 0 bases, with 17 bases left in between. The CDR3 length is 17 residues. CDR1 and CDR2 (germline): SGDLS, YYNGEE. For the CDR3, the DNA is TGTGCCAGCAGCACCACGGACAGTGCTGTCTCTGGAAACACCATATATTTT. This encodes CASSTTDSAVSGNTIYF.

This clone was found a few times. The rearrangement joins TRBV5-1 to TRBJ2-7, with TRBD1 identical over 9 bases. The CDR3 is 15 residues long. CDR1 and CDR2 (germline): SGHRS, YFSETQ. Trimming removed 4 bases from V and 3 bases from J; junction bases left unmatched: 8. CDR3 DNA sequence: TGCGCCAGCAGCCCGGGACAGGGCATAGTCTACGAGCAGTACTTC. The encoded protein is CASSPGQGIVYEQYF.

V and J are TRBV7-3 and TRBJ2-1, with D unclear. CDR3 size: 12 residues. Trimming shortened V by 3 bases and J by 6 bases, and 6 bases separated the two germline ends. Germline-derived CDR1 and CDR2 are SGHTA and FQGTGA. The CDR3: CASSFGANEQFF. In DNA form, the CDR3 reads TGTGCCAGCAGCTTCGGAGCCAATGAGCAGTTCTTC.

This clone has only one observation. CDR3: CASSYKRGARVEQYF. The CDR3 region has the DNA TGTGCCAGCAGCTATAAGCGGGGGGCACGGGTAGAGCAGTACTTC. The chain combines TRBV5-6 with TRBJ2-5; 9 bases fit TRBD2. The CDR3 sequence is 15 residues long. Germline lookup yields CDR1 SGHDT and CDR2 YYEEEE. The trim removed 3 bases at V and 11 bases at J, leaving 14 bases unmatched. The whole variable domain, remainder taken from reference TRBV5-6 and TRBJ2-5, is DAGVTQSPTHLIKTRGQQVTLRCSPKSGHDTVSWYQQALGQGPQFIFQYYEEEERQRGNFPDRFSGHQFPNYSSELNVNALLLGDSALYLCASSYKRGARVEQYFGPGTRLLVL.

The chain joins TRBV6-5 to TRBJ2-7, with 7 positions matching TRBD1. Germline CDR1 MNHEY, CDR2 SVGAGI. The J segment lost 4 bases and the V segment lost 6 bases, leaving 6 bases of the junction unmatched. The CDR3 runs 13 residues. The CDR3 here is CASSEGGRYEQYF. The CDR3 nucleotides are TGTGCCAGCAGCGAAGGGGGCAGATACGAGCAGTACTTC.

In its sample, this clone was seen once. The chain recombines TRBV28 with TRBJ1-3; 8 nucleotides match TRBD1. V was pared by 6 bases and J by 4 bases, with 14 bases of the junction left unmatched. Germline CDR1 reads MDHEN; CDR2 reads SYDVKM. The CDR3 runs 17 residues. The CDR3 DNA reads as TGTGCCAGCAGCCACGACCCGGGACAGGCTACGGGAAACACCATATATTTT. It codes for CASSHDPGQATGNTIYF. Based on the CDR3 plus reference TRBV28 and TRBJ1-3, the full variable domain is DVKVTQSSRYLVKRTGEKVFLECVQDMDHENMFWYRQDPGLGLRLIYFSYDVKMKEKGDIPEGYSVSREKKERFSLILESASTNQTSMYLCASSHDPGQATGNTIYFGEGSWLTVV.